Listed below are T cell receptor beta chains from one sample, sequenced in a study of tumor-infiltrating lymphocytes in primary liver carcinoma. MiXCR, applied by TCRdb to the multiplex PCR reads, yields one record per CDR3 protein. The sample holds 180,000 or so distinct CDR3 sequences, 50% to 75% seen once. The sample consisted of peripheral blood. The source of these receptors is a man aged 35 to 55 with primary liver carcinoma and hepatitis B virus infection. Both conserved end residues are part of each CDR3. The D gene is left open where the match is weak. Size is stated for part of the rows, as once, few or many counts, or as a class when the clone is expanded.

len: 16; v_gene: TRBV14; abundance: NA; j_gene: TRBJ1-1; d_gene: TRBD1; CDR3aa: CASSQGKDRRNTEAFF; CDR3nt: TGTGCCAGCAGCCAAGGCAAGGACAGGCGGAACACTGAAGCTTTCTTT
len: 14; v_gene: TRBV29-1; abundance: NA; j_gene: TRBJ2-7; d_gene: NA; CDR3aa: CSATGRTTAYEQYF; CDR3nt: TGCAGCGCTACCGGACGAACTACAGCCTACGAGCAGTACTTC
len: 17; v_gene: TRBV6-5; abundance: NA; j_gene: TRBJ2-2; d_gene: TRBD2; CDR3aa: CASSYSFREVNTGELFF; CDR3nt: TGTGCCAGCAGTTACTCGTTCCGGGAGGTGAACACCGGGGAGCTGTTTTTT
len: 14; v_gene: TRBV6-2/TRBV6-3; abundance: once; j_gene: TRBJ1-1; d_gene: NA; CDR3aa: CASRRGGMNTEAFF; CDR3nt: TGTGCCAGTCGGCGAGGGGGGATGAACACTGAAGCTTTCTTT
len: 12; v_gene: TRBV30; abundance: few; j_gene: TRBJ2-5; d_gene: NA; CDR3aa: CAWKDRRETQYF; CDR3nt: TGTGCCTGGAAAGACCGAAGGGAGACCCAGTACTTC
len: 13; v_gene: TRBV30; abundance: NA; j_gene: TRBJ2-1; d_gene: NA; CDR3aa: CAWSVALSSEQFF; CDR3nt: TGTGCCTGGAGTGTAGCCCTGTCCAGTGAGCAGTTCTTC
len: 15; v_gene: TRBV29-1; abundance: NA; j_gene: TRBJ2-3; d_gene: TRBD1; CDR3aa: CSVAVTGVDTDTQYF; CDR3nt: TGCAGCGTTGCCGTCACAGGGGTTGATACAGATACGCAGTATTTT
len: 15; v_gene: TRBV29-1; abundance: few; j_gene: TRBJ1-1; d_gene: TRBD1; CDR3aa: CSVEGTGGARTEAFF; CDR3nt: TGCAGCGTTGAAGGGACAGGGGGCGCGCGGACTGAAGCTTTCTTT
len: 13; v_gene: TRBV29-1; abundance: NA; j_gene: TRBJ2-1; d_gene: TRBD2; CDR3aa: CSVETSEAPEQFF; CDR3nt: TGCAGCGTTGAAACTAGCGAGGCCCCTGAGCAGTTCTTC
len: 13; v_gene: TRBV10-3; abundance: once; j_gene: TRBJ2-5; d_gene: NA; CDR3aa: CAISLGPQETQYF; CDR3nt: TGTGCCATCAGTTTGGGCCCCCAAGAGACCCAGTACTTC
len: 16; v_gene: TRBV14; abundance: many; j_gene: TRBJ2-3; d_gene: TRBD2; CDR3aa: CASSQPGLANTDTQYF; CDR3nt: TGTGCCAGCAGCCAACCGGGACTAGCGAACACAGATACGCAGTATTTT
len: 13; v_gene: TRBV6-1; abundance: NA; j_gene: TRBJ1-4; d_gene: NA; CDR3aa: CASSGAENEKLFF; CDR3nt: TGTGCCAGCAGTGGTGCGGAAAATGAAAAACTGTTTTTT
len: 12; v_gene: TRBV5-1; abundance: NA; j_gene: TRBJ2-3; d_gene: NA; CDR3aa: CASSSDTDTQYF; CDR3nt: TGCGCCAGCAGCTCCGACACAGATACGCAGTATTTT
len: 14; v_gene: TRBV11-2; abundance: once; j_gene: TRBJ1-1; d_gene: NA; CDR3aa: CASSFYRVPTEAFF; CDR3nt: TGTGCTAGCAGCTTCTACAGGGTGCCCACTGAAGCTTTCTTT
len: 14; v_gene: TRBV11-2; abundance: NA; j_gene: TRBJ2-5; d_gene: NA; CDR3aa: CASSRLRLEETQYF; CDR3nt: TGTGCCAGCAGCCGCCTACGGCTCGAGGAGACCCAGTACTTC
len: 15; v_gene: TRBV4-1; abundance: NA; j_gene: TRBJ2-7; d_gene: NA; CDR3aa: CVSSRGTRDNYEQYF; CDR3nt: TGCGTCAGCAGCCGAGGCACCCGGGACAACTACGAGCAGTACTTC
len: 14; v_gene: TRBV6-5; abundance: NA; j_gene: TRBJ2-1; d_gene: TRBD1; CDR3aa: CASSDRAHYTEHFF; CDR3nt: TGTGCCAGCAGTGACAGGGCCCACTACACTGAGCACTTCTTC
len: 13; v_gene: TRBV6-5; abundance: few; j_gene: TRBJ2-7; d_gene: NA; CDR3aa: CASSYLGFYEQYF; CDR3nt: TGTGCCAGCAGTTACTTGGGATTTTACGAGCAGTACTTC
len: 15; v_gene: TRBV11-1; abundance: many; j_gene: TRBJ2-3; d_gene: NA; CDR3aa: CASSLDRVFADTQYF; CDR3nt: TGTGCCAGCAGCTTAGACAGGGTGTTCGCAGATACGCAGTATTTT
len: 14; v_gene: TRBV4-2; abundance: few; j_gene: TRBJ1-2; d_gene: NA; CDR3aa: CASSQGVFGYGYTF; CDR3nt: TGTGCCAGCAGCCAGGGAGTGTTTGGCTATGGCTACACCTTC
len: 15; v_gene: TRBV5-1; abundance: NA; j_gene: TRBJ1-1; d_gene: NA; CDR3aa: CASSPQRDGNTEAFF; CDR3nt: TGTGCCAGCAGCCCCCAGAGGGACGGGAACACTGAAGCTTTCTTT
len: 15; v_gene: TRBV5-4; abundance: few; j_gene: TRBJ1-1; d_gene: TRBD1; CDR3aa: CASSLEQGRNTEAFF; CDR3nt: TGTGCCAGCAGCTTGGAACAGGGGAGGAACACTGAAGCTTTCTTT
len: 17; v_gene: TRBV29-1; abundance: few; j_gene: TRBJ2-2; d_gene: NA; CDR3aa: CSVRIRPKGQNTGELFF; CDR3nt: TGCAGCGTTCGGATCAGACCAAAAGGACAGAACACCGGGGAGCTGTTTTTT
len: 15; v_gene: TRBV12-5; abundance: few; j_gene: TRBJ1-1; d_gene: NA; CDR3aa: CASGLSGRPNTEAFF; CDR3nt: TGTGCTAGTGGTTTGAGCGGACGGCCGAACACTGAAGCTTTCTTT
len: 17; v_gene: TRBV11-2; abundance: many; j_gene: TRBJ2-1; d_gene: TRBD2; CDR3aa: CASSLSQGLAGSNEQFF; CDR3nt: TGTGCCAGCAGCTTAAGTCAGGGACTAGCGGGTTCCAATGAGCAGTTCTTC
len: 13; v_gene: TRBV10-3; abundance: few; j_gene: TRBJ1-2; d_gene: TRBD1; CDR3aa: CAITGQGNYGYTF; CDR3nt: TGTGCCATCACAGGACAGGGAAACTATGGCTACACCTTC
len: 15; v_gene: TRBV10-2; abundance: NA; j_gene: TRBJ2-3; d_gene: TRBD2; CDR3aa: CASSIAGGGTDTQYF; CDR3nt: TGCGCCAGCAGTATAGCGGGAGGGGGCACAGATACGCAGTATTTT
len: 15; v_gene: TRBV29-1; abundance: few; j_gene: TRBJ2-3; d_gene: NA; CDR3aa: CSVEISWENADTQYF; CDR3nt: TGCAGCGTTGAAATTTCGTGGGAGAATGCAGATACGCAGTATTTT
len: 15; v_gene: TRBV4-1; abundance: few; j_gene: TRBJ2-1; d_gene: TRBD2; CDR3aa: CASRRGGLAYNEQFF; CDR3nt: TGCGCCAGCCGCCGAGGAGGACTAGCTTACAATGAGCAGTTCTTC
len: 18; v_gene: TRBV11-2; abundance: NA; j_gene: TRBJ2-1; d_gene: TRBD2; CDR3aa: CANSPETGRLAGEIEQFF; CDR3nt: TGTGCCAACAGCCCCGAGACAGGGAGACTAGCGGGAGAAATTGAGCAGTTCTTC
len: 15; v_gene: TRBV29-1; abundance: NA; j_gene: TRBJ2-7; d_gene: TRBD2; CDR3aa: CRVGLSSSGSSEQYF; CDR3nt: TGCAGGGTCGGACTGAGTTCTAGCGGGAGTTCCGAGCAGTACTTC
len: 17; v_gene: TRBV6-1; abundance: NA; j_gene: TRBJ2-7; d_gene: NA; CDR3aa: CASRTRETGGLDYEEYF; CDR3nt: TGTGCCAGCAGAACGCGGGAAACAGGCGGTTTAGACTACGAGGAGTACTTC
len: 14; v_gene: TRBV12-3/TRBV12-4; abundance: NA; j_gene: TRBJ2-3; d_gene: NA; CDR3aa: CASSQGLSTATQYF; CDR3nt: TGTGCCAGCAGTCAGGGTTTGTCCACAGCTACGCAATATTTT
len: 13; v_gene: TRBV29-1; abundance: few; j_gene: TRBJ1-1; d_gene: NA; CDR3aa: CSTSTGGYTEAFF; CDR3nt: TGCAGCACGTCAACGGGGGGGTACACTGAAGCTTTCTTT
len: 11; v_gene: TRBV29-1; abundance: few; j_gene: TRBJ2-7; d_gene: NA; CDR3aa: CSVGSGYEQYF; CDR3nt: TGCAGCGTGGGATCGGGTTACGAGCAGTACTTC
len: 13; v_gene: TRBV6-5; abundance: NA; j_gene: TRBJ1-1; d_gene: NA; CDR3aa: CASSYSRGTEVFF; CDR3nt: TGTGCCAGCAGTTACTCTCGGGGAACTGAAGTTTTCTTT
len: 18; v_gene: TRBV5-4; abundance: NA; j_gene: TRBJ2-1; d_gene: TRBD1; CDR3aa: CASSFSLSGQLSYNEQFF; CDR3nt: TGTGCTAGCAGCTTCTCTCTGTCGGGACAGCTCTCCTACAATGAGCAGTTCTTC
len: 14; v_gene: TRBV5-1; abundance: few; j_gene: TRBJ2-7; d_gene: NA; CDR3aa: CASSLVSGSYEQYF; CDR3nt: TGCGCCAGCAGCTTGGTTTCGGGCTCCTACGAGCAGTACTTC
len: 15; v_gene: TRBV28; abundance: few; j_gene: TRBJ2-4; d_gene: TRBD1; CDR3aa: CASSAGQGAMGIQYF; CDR3nt: TGTGCCAGCAGCGCCGGACAGGGGGCCATGGGCATTCAGTACTTC
len: 13; v_gene: TRBV5-4; abundance: NA; j_gene: TRBJ2-4; d_gene: NA; CDR3aa: CASSTQGTNIQYF; CDR3nt: TGTGCCAGCAGCACCCAGGGGACAAACATTCAGTACTTC
len: 14; v_gene: TRBV5-4; abundance: few; j_gene: TRBJ2-1; d_gene: NA; CDR3aa: CASRGLRGDNEQFF; CDR3nt: TGTGCCAGCAGAGGACTCAGGGGGGATAATGAGCAGTTCTTC
len: 15; v_gene: TRBV6-1; abundance: NA; j_gene: TRBJ2-3; d_gene: TRBD1; CDR3aa: CASRDRGRNTDTQYF; CDR3nt: TGTGCCAGCAGAGACAGGGGCCGTAACACAGATACGCAGTATTTT
len: 13; v_gene: TRBV11-2; abundance: many; j_gene: TRBJ2-5; d_gene: NA; CDR3aa: CASSPWVGETQYF; CDR3nt: TGTGCCAGCAGCCCTTGGGTGGGGGAGACCCAGTACTTC
len: 16; v_gene: TRBV6-2/TRBV6-3; abundance: few; j_gene: TRBJ2-7; d_gene: NA; CDR3aa: CASSYSLGGAIKEQYF; CDR3nt: TGTGCCAGCAGTTACTCCCTCGGGGGAGCGATTAAGGAGCAGTACTTC
len: 13; v_gene: TRBV11-2; abundance: NA; j_gene: TRBJ2-7; d_gene: NA; CDR3aa: CISSVTRSYEQYF; CDR3nt: TGTATCAGCAGCGTCACTAGGTCCTACGAGCAGTACTTC
len: 14; v_gene: TRBV19; abundance: NA; j_gene: TRBJ2-1; d_gene: TRBD1; CDR3aa: CASTSGQVVPEQFF; CDR3nt: TGTGCCAGTACCTCAGGACAGGTGGTGCCTGAGCAGTTCTTC
len: 15; v_gene: TRBV4-2; abundance: many; j_gene: TRBJ2-5; d_gene: NA; CDR3aa: CASSQGAGLGETQYF; CDR3nt: TGTGCCAGCAGCCAAGGGGCGGGATTGGGAGAGACCCAGTACTTC
len: 11; v_gene: TRBV6-1; abundance: few; j_gene: TRBJ2-7; d_gene: NA; CDR3aa: CASSEWREQYF; CDR3nt: TGTGCCAGCAGTGAATGGCGGGAGCAGTACTTC
len: 13; v_gene: TRBV14; abundance: once; j_gene: TRBJ1-6; d_gene: NA; CDR3aa: CASSQVRDSPLHF; CDR3nt: TGTGCCAGCAGCCAAGTCCGGGATTCACCCCTCCACTTT
len: 15; v_gene: TRBV11-2; abundance: many; j_gene: TRBJ2-7; d_gene: NA; CDR3aa: CASSLGEGVSYEQYF; CDR3nt: TGTGCCAGCAGCTTAGGCGAGGGGGTATCCTACGAGCAGTACTTC
len: 13; v_gene: TRBV6-1; abundance: once; j_gene: TRBJ2-2; d_gene: NA; CDR3aa: CASSASNTRELFF; CDR3nt: TGTGCCAGCAGTGCGTCGAACACCAGGGAGCTGTTTTTT
len: 14; v_gene: TRBV11-2; abundance: NA; j_gene: TRBJ2-1; d_gene: NA; CDR3aa: CASSFRTLYNEQFF; CDR3nt: TGTGCCAGCAGCTTTCGGACTCTCTACAATGAGCAGTTCTTC
len: 17; v_gene: TRBV4-1; abundance: NA; j_gene: TRBJ2-2; d_gene: NA; CDR3aa: CASSQDVRGPLTGELFF; CDR3nt: TGCGCCAGCAGCCAAGATGTAAGAGGGCCGTTAACCGGGGAGCTGTTTTTT